The present T cell receptor beta chain was sequenced within a study of T cell responses to AZD1222 COVID-19 vaccine. V dropped 1 base and J dropped 10 bases, with 10 bases sitting between them. Germline V gene lookup returns CDR1 GTSNPN and CDR2 SVGIG (reference sequence). The CDR3 has 11 amino acids. Produced via immunoSEQ multiplex PCR; TCRdb's table is partial and in-frame only. The sample contains 95,000 to 150,000 clones, approximately 92% of which appear only once. As concerns this clone: What it binds is not known.

General study points: The study sampled repertoires only after the peak T cell response.

The genes are TRBV30 and TRBJ2-5; no definite D call. This specimen was peripheral blood, taken on day 0 of AZD1222 vaccination. This TCR was sampled from an adult in good health. This chain's CDR3 is CAWSAPRSQYF. The CDR3 coding sequence is TGTGCCTGGAGTGCACCAAGGAGCCAGTACTTC.